The next 29 T cell receptor beta chains were all read from a single sample in a study of T cell responses to AZD1222 COVID-19 vaccine. Profiled with immunoSEQ multiplex PCR; TCRdb holds only in-frame clones, not every one. This sample yields just under 75,000 clones, of which about 78% are seen a single time; less than 50% belongs to the top ten. This material consisted of peripheral blood, taken 28 days after the second AZD1222 dose. The source is an adult who received the AZD1222 COVID-19 vaccine.

The chain is built from TRBV3-1 (or the pseudogene TRBV3-2) and TRBJ2-7; no firm D call. Per germline, CDR1 LGHDT and CDR2 YNNKEL (reference sequence). V lost 0 bases to trimming and J lost 2 bases, with 11 bases between them. This CDR3 has 15 residues. Here the CDR3 reads CASSQEGALAYEQYF. In DNA, the CDR3 is TGTGCCAGCAGCCAAGAAGGAGCTCTAGCCTACGAGCAGTACTTC.

The CDR3 region has the DNA TGTGCCAGCAGTGACGGATCACCCCTCCACTTT. Protein sequence: CASSDGSPLHF. The chain uses TRBV2 and TRBJ1-6, with D hard to call. This CDR3 comprises 11 residues. Per the germline V gene, CDR1 is SNHLY and CDR2 is FYNNEI. Trimming stripped 3 bases from V and 10 bases from J, with 4 bases between.

This clone has just one count. The rearrangement links TRBV15 to TRBJ2-1, with D perhaps assigned TRBD1 or TRBD2 (5 bases each). The length of the CDR3 is 15 residues. Trimming removed 5 bases from V and 8 bases from J, with 19 bases in between. Germline V gene data show CDR1 as LNHNV and CDR2 as YYDKDF (reference sequence). The CDR3 region is CATSHSGSFLDEQFF. CDR3 sequence (DNA): TGTGCCACCAGCCACTCAGGGAGCTTTTTGGATGAGCAGTTCTTC.

In its sample, this clone was seen once. This chain joins TRBV7-2 and TRBJ2-6; no definite D call. From germline, CDR1 is SGHTA and CDR2 FQGNSA. The V end lost 0 bases, the J end lost 0 bases, and 0 bases lay between the germline ends. The CDR3 covers 14 residues. This CDR3 reads CASSLASGANVLTF. The CDR3 DNA follows: TGTGCCAGCAGCTTAGCCTCTGGGGCCAACGTCCTGACTTTC. Variable domain in full (rest from reference TRBV7-2 and TRBJ2-6): GAGVSQSPSNKVTEKGKDVELRCDPISGHTALYWYRQSLGQGLEFLIYFQGNSAPDKSGLPSDRFSAERTGGSVSTLTIQRTQQEDSAVYLCASSLASGANVLTFGAGSRLTVL.

The table lists this clone with a few counts. One end of the junction does not line up with germline, which may come from a read error. V gene TRBV7-7 combines with J gene TRBJ2-3; D is unclear. CDR3 length equals 15 residues. Per the germline V gene, CDR1 is SSHAT and CDR2 is FNYEAQ (reference sequence). DNA for the CDR3: TGTGCTAGCAGCTTGACGGACGCTAGCACAGATACGCAGTATTTT. Amino acids: CASSLTDASTDTQYF.

The chain joins TRBV11-1 to TRBJ2-7; D not resolved. The CDR3 covers 14 residues. Trimming took 7 bases from V and 0 from J, leaving 13 bases between them. Germline V gene sequence: CDR1 SGHAT, CDR2 FQDESV (reference sequence). This CDR3 reads CASTPASNSYEQYF. Written as DNA, the CDR3 is TGTGCCAGCACCCCCGCGTCCAACTCCTACGAGCAGTACTTC.

This clone was recorded only once. V usage is TRBV10-3 and J usage is TRBJ2-6; D is possibly TRBD1 (5 bases). CDR1 ENHRY and CDR2 SYGVKD come from the germline V gene. V lost 5 bases, J lost 0 bases, and 8 bases lay in between. This CDR3 has 15 residues. The CDR3 loop reads CAISKQASGANVLTF. In DNA form, the CDR3 reads TGTGCCATCAGTAAACAGGCCTCTGGGGCCAACGTCCTGACTTTC.

The genes are TRBV4-3 and TRBJ2-1; 9 bases are a match to TRBD1. The germline CDR1 and CDR2 sequences are LGHNA and YSLEER. The CDR3 has 14 residues. The V and J ends lost 2 bases and 12 bases, in that order; junction bases with no gene match: 8. CDR3 in DNA: TGCGCCAGCAGCCAAATCCCGGGACAGGGTGTGCAGTTCTTC. This codes for CASSQIPGQGVQFF.

The table lists this clone with a few counts. This sequence joins TRBV27 and TRBJ2-7; the match to TRBD1 covers 8 bases. Germline CDR1 reads MNHEY; CDR2 reads SMNVEV (reference sequence). The CDR3 runs 15 residues. J lost 5 bases, V lost 3 bases, and 9 bases had no gene match. The chain's CDR3 is CASSLSGQGFDEQYF. The CDR3, as DNA: TGTGCCAGCAGTTTGTCCGGACAGGGTTTCGACGAGCAGTACTTC.

The chain has TRBV18 and TRBJ2-3, with TRBD2 identical over 15 bases. The V segment lost 3 bases and the J segment 6 bases; nucleotides outside the gene matches: 10. The CDR3 consists of 18 residues. Germline assignment: CDR1 KGHSH and CDR2 LQKENI. CDR3 sequence reads: CASSPGTSGRSPSDTQYF. CDR3 nucleotides: TGTGCCAGCTCACCTGGGACTAGCGGGAGGTCACCCAGCGATACGCAGTATTTT. Supplemented by reference TRBV18 and TRBJ2-3, the full variable domain reads NAGVMQNPRHLVRRRGQEARLRCSPMKGHSHVYWYRQLPEEGLKFMVYLQKENIIDESGMPKERFSAEFPKEGPSILRIQQVVRGDSAAYFCASSPGTSGRSPSDTQYFGPGTRLTVL.

This clone appeared a few times. DNA of the CDR3: TGTGCCAGCAGCTCTAATAGCGGGAGGGCCTTCGACAATGAGCAGTTCTTC. It yields the protein CASSSNSGRAFDNEQFF. The rearrangement links TRBV7-8 to TRBJ2-1; 11 positions match TRBD2. The germline CDR1 and CDR2 sequences are SGHVS and FQNEAQ. CDR3 size: 17 residues. V trimming: 4 bases; J trimming: 5 bases; junction bases outside the gene matches: 10.

This chain uses TRBV6-5 with TRBJ2-1, with 13 nucleotides matching TRBD2. The CDR3 is 15 amino acids. V was pared by 7 bases and J by 5 bases, with 5 bases of the junction left unmatched. The germline gives CDR1 MNHEY, CDR2 SVGAGI. In DNA, the CDR3 is TGTGCCAGCACCGGACTAGCGGGAGTAAACAATGAGCAGTTCTTC. Its protein is CASTGLAGVNNEQFF.

CDR3 amino acids: CASSHGLGLGTDTQYF. The CDR3 region has the DNA TGCGCCAGCAGTCATGGCCTTGGCCTAGGCACAGATACGCAGTATTTT. This chain joins TRBV23-1 and TRBJ2-3, with D unresolved. TRBV23-1 is given ORF status, its function remaining uncertain. This CDR3 has 16 residues. V dropped 3 bases and J dropped 1 base, with 14 bases sitting between them.

In its sample, this clone was seen a few times. The chain recombines TRBV5-5 with TRBJ2-2, with TRBD1 as a possible D gene (6 bases). The V gene lost 4 bases and the J gene lost 5 bases, with 15 bases spanning the gap. There are 15 residues in the CDR3. Germline CDR1 and CDR2: SGHKS and YYEKEE (reference sequence). This CDR3 reads CASSPNAGQTGELFF. The CDR3 DNA sequence: TGTGCCAGCAGCCCCAACGCCGGACAGACCGGGGAGCTGTTTTTT.

The rearrangement links TRBV29-1 to TRBJ2-2; TRBD1 agrees at 9 bases. Germline CDR1 SQVTM, CDR2 ANQGSEA. Germline trimming cut 3 bases from V and 5 bases from J; bases unmatched to any gene: 7. The CDR3 runs 15 residues. The CDR3 bases are TGCAGCGTTGACGGACAGGGGTCACATACCGGGGAGCTGTTTTTT. Encoded protein: CSVDGQGSHTGELFF.

This clone was seen a few times. Since a much larger clone is just one base distant, this may be a read error. The rearrangement joins TRBV5-5 to TRBJ1-5, with D perhaps matching TRBD1 (6 bases). Germline V CDR1 and CDR2: SGHKS, YYEKEE (reference sequence). The CDR3 is 18 residues long. With 0 bases removed from V and 8 bases from J, the gap between germline ends came to 24 bases. The CDR3 sequence is CASSLGRRLAGEGEPQHF. In nucleotides, the CDR3 is TGTGCCAGCAGCTTGGGCCGGCGGCTGGCGGGGGAGGGGGAGCCCCAGCATTTT.

This chain uses TRBV2 with TRBJ2-1; D may be TRBD1 (6 bases). V lost 0 bases to trimming and J lost 6 bases, with 12 bases between them. Germline-derived CDR1 and CDR2 are SNHLY and FYNNEI. This CDR3 contains 15 residues. As DNA, the CDR3 is TGTGCCAGCAGTGAAGCTCCTGCCAGGGGCAATGAGCAGTTCTTC. Residues: CASSEAPARGNEQFF.

The chain is built from TRBV3-1 (or the pseudogene TRBV3-2) and TRBJ2-2, with TRBD2 matching over 16 bases. Germline lookup yields CDR1 LGHDT and CDR2 YNNKEL (reference sequence). This CDR3 comprises 18 residues. The V and J ends lost 3 bases and 3 bases, in that order; junction bases with no gene match: 4. The CDR3 nucleotides are TGTGCCAGCAGCCAGGGACTAGCGGGAGGGTTGGACACCGGGGAGCTGTTTTTT. Translated: CASSQGLAGGLDTGELFF.

The gene calls are TRBV7-9 and TRBJ2-3; D might be TRBD1 or TRBD2, each matching 6 bases. V dropped 2 bases and J dropped 1 base, with 13 bases sitting between them. CDR1 and CDR2 (germline): SEHNR, FQNEAQ (reference sequence). This CDR3 spans 16 amino acids. CDR3 nucleotides: TGTGCCAGCAGCTTACTGTCAGGGGAGGGCACAGATACGCAGTATTTT. This gives the protein CASSLLSGEGTDTQYF.

The V gene is TRBV24-1, the J gene TRBJ2-5; 9 nucleotides match TRBD1. Trimming took 4 bases from V and 4 from J; bases not matched to a gene: 6. Germline V CDR1 and CDR2: KGHDR, SFDVKD. The CDR3 is 15 residues long. This CDR3 reads CATSETQGAGETQYF. The CDR3 nucleotides are TGTGCCACCAGTGAAACACAGGGGGCAGGAGAGACCCAGTACTTC.

This chain uses TRBV28 with TRBJ2-7; 8 bases map to TRBD2. The junction had 11 bases not matched to a gene; V was cut back by 6 bases and J by 4 bases. The CDR3 extends over 15 amino acids. Germline CDR1 reads MDHEN; CDR2 reads SYDVKM. The CDR3 reads CASSLHSGGNYEQYF. DNA for the CDR3: TGTGCCAGCAGCCTCCATTCGGGGGGGAATTACGAGCAGTACTTC.

V is TRBV24-1 and J is TRBJ1-6; D ambiguous. The CDR3 loop spans 16 amino acids. CDR1 and CDR2 (germline): KGHDR, SFDVKD. V lost 3 bases to trimming and J lost 8 bases, with 16 bases between them. The CDR3 protein is CATSDGKGPLDSPLHF. The CDR3 coding sequence is TGTGCCACCAGTGATGGCAAAGGACCCCTAGATTCACCCCTCCACTTT.

This clone was detected only a few times. The V and J genes are TRBV7-9 and TRBJ1-5; a weak D match, TRBD1 (5 bases). The CDR3 has 12 residues. Trimming shortened V by 4 bases and J by 13 bases, and 14 bases separated the two germline ends. Germline V lookup: CDR1 SEHNR, CDR2 FQNEAQ (reference sequence). The CDR3 protein is CASSSGWADQHF. In nucleotides, the CDR3 is TGTGCCAGCAGCTCAGGGTGGGCGGATCAGCATTTT.

This rearrangement joins TRBV10-3 to TRBJ1-6; no definite D call. The CDR3 covers 12 residues. V dropped 3 bases and J dropped 9 bases, with 6 bases sitting between them. Per the germline V gene, CDR1 is ENHRY and CDR2 is SYGVKD. The CDR3 DNA sequence: TGTGCCATCAGTGAAAGGAGTTCACCCCTCCACTTT. It yields the protein CAISERSSPLHF.

The chain is built from TRBV3-1 (or the pseudogene TRBV3-2) and TRBJ2-5; D is uncertain. The CDR3 runs to 13 residues. The ends were cut back, 2 bases at V and 4 bases at J, with 8 bases in the middle. Germline CDR1 is LGHDT and CDR2 is YNNKEL (reference sequence). CDR3 region: CASSQLLGETQYF. The DNA of the CDR3 is TGTGCCAGCAGCCAACTTTTGGGAGAGACCCAGTACTTC.

This clone was found a few times. The chain employs TRBV27 and TRBJ2-1; TRBD2 is a possible D gene (6 bases). V was pared by 2 bases and J by 8 bases, with 13 bases between. CDR3 length: 14 residues. Germline loops: CDR1 MNHEY, CDR2 SMNVEV (reference sequence). The CDR3 DNA is TGTGCCAGCAGTTTACATACTAGCCTCGATGAGCAGTTCTTC. Its translation is CASSLHTSLDEQFF.

The J gene is TRBJ1-1, the V gene TRBV3-1 (or the pseudogene TRBV3-2); D possibly corresponds to TRBD1 (5 bases). V shed 8 bases and J shed 5 bases, with 15 bases lying between them. Germline V gene lookup returns CDR1 LGHDT and CDR2 YNNKEL (reference sequence). The CDR3 runs to 13 residues. CDR3 protein: CASGRGGKTEAFF. The CDR3 DNA sequence: TGTGCCAGCGGCCGCGGGGGAAAGACTGAAGCTTTCTTT.

V gene TRBV5-6 combines with J gene TRBJ2-3; a weak D match, TRBD2 (5 bases). Trimming removed 0 bases at V and 10 bases at J, with 15 bases between. Germline assignment: CDR1 SGHDT and CDR2 YYEEEE. This CDR3 has 14 residues. The CDR3 protein is CASSLDMGERAQYF. CDR3 bases: TGTGCCAGCAGCTTGGACATGGGAGAGAGGGCGCAGTATTTT.

This clone was detected only a few times. This chain connects TRBV7-2 to TRBJ1-4; D is uncertain. V gave up 2 bases and J gave up 8 bases, with 9 bases separating them. Germline CDR1 is SGHTA and CDR2 is FQGNSA. This CDR3 comprises 13 residues. CDR3 region: CASSLWVGEKLFF. The CDR3 coding sequence is TGTGCCAGCAGCTTATGGGTTGGAGAAAAACTGTTTTTT.